This TCR beta chain derives from a study of cytomegalovirus exposure and HLA in healthy donors. This table comes from immunoSEQ multiplex PCR, and its TCRdb copy is limited to in-frame clones, with some not included. The table lists under 75,000 clones, roughly 94% of them singletons. From germline, CDR1 is DFQATT and CDR2 SNEGSKA (reference sequence). This CDR3 comprises 11 residues. Sequencing was done on a sample of PBMCs. The V gene is TRBV20-1, the J gene TRBJ1-4, with D maybe TRBD1 (6 bases). The receptor comes from a woman aged 18-29 years in good health and CMV-seropositive. CDR3 nucleotides: TGCAGCGGACAGCTTAATGAAAAACTGTTTTTT. Translating gives CSGQLNEKLFF.